The rows below give T cell receptor beta chains drawn from one sample of a study of CD8 T cells in ankylosing spondylitis. TCRdb used MiXCR to reprocess the 5' RACE reads, holding one entry per CDR3 protein. Of around 390,000 distinct CDR3 sequences listed, 20% to 25% were seen once; the top ten hold about 17%. The sample taken for sequencing was blood, either unsorted or a sorted T cell fraction (not recorded which). These receptors were collected from a male donor with ankylosing spondylitis. CDR3s include the opening cysteine and the closing phenylalanine or tryptophan. A D gene is named only where the DNA matches it firmly. The listing skips clone size in some rows; elsewhere it reads once, few, many or a size class.

clone size	D gene	V gene	J gene	CDR3 DNA	CDR3 protein
.	.	TRBV3-1	TRBJ2-5	TGTGCCAGCAGCCGTGGATCCGGGAGCACTCCAGAGACCCAGTACTTC	CASSRGSGSTPETQYF
.	.	TRBV12-3/TRBV12-4	TRBJ2-7	TGTGCCAGCAGTTTCCGGGGTCCCTCCTACGAGCAGTACTTC	CASSFRGPSYEQYF
.	TRBD2	TRBV11-2	TRBJ2-2	TGTGCCAGCAGCCGCGGACTAGCGGGAGCAGAGGCCGGGGAGCTGTTTTTT	CASSRGLAGAEAGELFF
few	TRBD1	TRBV7-9	TRBJ1-2	TGTGCCAGCAGACCAACAGGGGGTAATGGCTACACCTTC	CASRPTGGNGYTF
.	TRBD2	TRBV11-1	TRBJ2-2	TGTGCCAGCAGCTTCCTAGCGGGAGGAAGCACCGGGGAGCTGTTTTTT	CASSFLAGGSTGELFF
few	TRBD2	TRBV11-3	TRBJ2-1	TGTGCCAGCAGCTTAGTTGCGGGAGTACCGAATGAGCAGTTCTTC	CASSLVAGVPNEQFF
.	.	TRBV6-1	TRBJ1-5	TGTGCCAGCAGTCCGCACGGGGGGAAGGGGAGCAATCAGCCCCAGCATTTT	CASSPHGGKGSNQPQHF
.	.	TRBV7-9	TRBJ2-3	TGTGCCAGCAGCCGAGGAGGAACAGATACGCAGTATTTT	CASSRGGTDTQYF
few	.	TRBV12-3/TRBV12-4	TRBJ2-7	TGTGCCAGCAGCTATTCTTTGGACACCTACGAGCAGTACTTC	CASSYSLDTYEQYF
.	TRBD1	TRBV7-9	TRBJ1-4	TGTGCCAGCAGCCGACAGGGCTCGACCCAAAATGAAAAACTGTTTTTT	CASSRQGSTQNEKLFF
.	TRBD2	TRBV5-1	TRBJ2-7	TGCGCCAGCAGCCTCCACTCCGCCGGGACTAGCGGGAAACAGTACTACGAGCAGTACTTC	CASSLHSAGTSGKQYYEQYF
.	TRBD2	TRBV7-9	TRBJ2-1	TGTGCCAGCAGCTTCAGGCGGGAGTTCAATGAGCAGTTCTTC	CASSFRREFNEQFF
few	.	TRBV20-1	TRBJ1-6	TGCAGTGCTAGAGTGGGGGGACTTCCCAGCGCCCTCCACTTT	CSARVGGLPSALHF
.	TRBD2	TRBV20-1	TRBJ2-1	TGCTGTGCCCTCACCGGTCACGGGGGGGTCGGCAATGAGCAGTTCTTC	CCALTGHGGVGNEQFF
few	.	TRBV29-1	TRBJ1-1	TGCAGCGTTTTTTGGGGGCTGGACACTGAAGCTTTCTTT	CSVFWGLDTEAFF